This T cell receptor (beta chain) was obtained from a study of T cell repertoires in cytomegalovirus infection. As for the study in general: Well-studied HLA-B-restricted epitopes and recently identified HLA-C-restricted epitopes of CMV were both used in the study. Evidence of both CMV infection and a matching HLA type came from public TCR beta signatures.

Study-wide results and caveats: The ex vivo response showed dominance by HLA-C-restricted CMV-specific TCR beta clonotypes.

As concerns this clonotype: No antigen is known for it.

V gave up 5 bases and J gave up 3 bases, with 14 bases separating them. The CDR3 totals 14 residues. Germline-derived CDR1 and CDR2 are SEHNR and FQNEAQ (reference sequence). TCRdb recomputed calls from the reads with MiXCR, one row per CDR3 protein. The sample records fewer than 900,000 distinct CDR3 sequences, roughly 29% being singletons. The sequence was collected from a human donor in good health (CMV status not recorded). Some clones in this sample may be carry-over from other donors' samples. The sequences come from cultured CD8+ T cells from PBMCs, collected from culture after CMV antigen stimulation. J is TRBJ2-7 and V is TRBV7-9; tentatively, D is TRBD1 (6 bases). The CDR3 DNA follows: TGTGCCAGCAGCGTACCCAACAGGGTCTACGAGCAGTACTTC. Translation gives CASSVPNRVYEQYF.